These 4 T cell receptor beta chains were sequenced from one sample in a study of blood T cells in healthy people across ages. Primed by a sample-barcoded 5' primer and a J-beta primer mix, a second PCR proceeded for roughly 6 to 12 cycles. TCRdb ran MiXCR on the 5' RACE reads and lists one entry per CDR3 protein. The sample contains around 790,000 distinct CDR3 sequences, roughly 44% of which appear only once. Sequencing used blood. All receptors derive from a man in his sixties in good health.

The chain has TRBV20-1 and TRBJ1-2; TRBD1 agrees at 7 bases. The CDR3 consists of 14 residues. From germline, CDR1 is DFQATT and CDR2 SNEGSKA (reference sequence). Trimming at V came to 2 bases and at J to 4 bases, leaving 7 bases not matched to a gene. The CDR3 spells CSARPGQVFYGYTF. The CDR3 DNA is TGCAGTGCTAGACCCGGACAGGTATTCTATGGCTACACCTTC.

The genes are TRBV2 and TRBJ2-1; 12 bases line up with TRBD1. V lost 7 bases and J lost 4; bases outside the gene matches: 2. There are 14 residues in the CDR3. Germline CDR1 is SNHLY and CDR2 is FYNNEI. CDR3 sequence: CASMGQGAYNEQFF. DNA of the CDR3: TGTGCCAGCATGGGACAGGGGGCATACAATGAGCAGTTCTTC.

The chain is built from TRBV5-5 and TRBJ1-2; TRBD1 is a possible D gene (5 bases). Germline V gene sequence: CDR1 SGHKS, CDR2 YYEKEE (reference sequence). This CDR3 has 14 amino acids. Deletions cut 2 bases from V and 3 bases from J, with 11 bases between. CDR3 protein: CASSFWGDYYGYTF. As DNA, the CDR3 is TGTGCCAGCAGCTTCTGGGGCGACTACTATGGCTACACCTTC.

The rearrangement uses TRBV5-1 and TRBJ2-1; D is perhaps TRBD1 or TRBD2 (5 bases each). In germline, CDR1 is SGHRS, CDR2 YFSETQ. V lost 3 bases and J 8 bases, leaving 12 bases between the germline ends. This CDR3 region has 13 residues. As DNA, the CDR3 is TGCGCCAGCAGCTGGATTGGGGGTTATGAGCAGTTCTTC. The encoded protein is CASSWIGGYEQFF. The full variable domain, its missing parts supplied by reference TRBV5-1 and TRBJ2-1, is KAGVTQTPRYLIKTRGQQVTLSCSPISGHRSVSWYQQTPGQGLQFLFEYFSETQRNKGNFPGRFSGRQFSNSRSEMNVSTLELGDSALYLCASSWIGGYEQFFGPGTRLTVL.